The 21 T cell receptor beta chains below were found in one sample sequenced in a study of beta chain features in type 1 diabetes. General study findings and limits: A moderate, significant TCRB CDR3 shortening appeared in type 1 diabetes across four CD4+ subsets.

Their antigen targets remain unknown. TCRB transcripts that were expressed got sequenced, as all of the isolated RNA had been reverse transcribed. TCRdb's copy holds only in-frame clones and misses some; the assay was immunoSEQ multiplex PCR. The sample contains 640,000 or so clones, over 12% of which appear only once. The sequenced material came from naive CD4+ T cells from blood. Receptor source: a man aged 18 to 30 with type 1 diabetes.

The table lists this clone with a few counts. V usage is TRBV6-5 and J usage is TRBJ2-3; the D is unclear. The CDR3 is made up of 15 amino acids. Trimming left V 2 bases short and J 6 bases short, with 15 bases between. The germline V gene has CDR1 MNHEY and CDR2 SVGAGI. CDR3 region: CASSYAGTMVDTQYF. The CDR3, as DNA: TGTGCCAGCAGTTACGCCGGAACAATGGTTGATACGCAGTATTTT.

The rearrangement joins TRBV29-1 to TRBJ2-2; the match to TRBD1 covers 8 bases. Germline-derived CDR1 and CDR2 are SQVTM and ANQGSEA. V lost 3 bases, J lost 6 bases, and 6 bases stayed unmatched. The CDR3 totals 14 residues. The CDR3 loop reads CSVEHRQGPGELFF. In DNA form, the CDR3 reads TGCAGCGTTGAGCACCGACAGGGGCCCGGGGAGCTGTTTTTT.

V is TRBV27 and J is TRBJ2-7, with 9 bases fitting TRBD1. The CDR3 contains 15 residues. CDR1 MNHEY and CDR2 SMNVEV come from the germline V gene (reference sequence). The V segment lost 3 bases and the J segment 9 bases; nucleotides outside the gene matches: 12. CDR3 amino acids: CASSFRDRVSSGQYF. The CDR3 region has the DNA TGTGCCAGCAGTTTCCGGGACAGGGTATCCTCGGGGCAGTACTTC.

The chain couples TRBV29-1 to TRBJ2-3; 8 bases align to TRBD2. The CDR3 has 18 amino acids. J was trimmed by 3 bases and V by 3 bases; bases with no gene match: 17. CDR1 SQVTM and CDR2 ANQGSEA come from the germline V gene. The CDR3 DNA reads as TGCAGCGTTGAGGGGCAGGGATTGACTAGCGTTAGTACAGATACGCAGTATTTT. Translating it yields CSVEGQGLTSVSTDTQYF.

This clone has a handful of counts. The gene calls are TRBV20-1 and TRBJ1-4; D is uncertain. The CDR3 spans 11 residues. Germline V gene lookup returns CDR1 DFQATT and CDR2 SNEGSKA (reference sequence). Between the trimmed V and J ends, which lost 1 base and 6 bases, there was a span of 3 bases. The CDR3 reads CSARVYEKLFF. The CDR3 DNA reads TGCAGTGCTAGAGTCTATGAAAAACTGTTTTTT.

The chain couples TRBV14 to TRBJ2-7, with TRBD1 matching 7 bases. The length of the CDR3 is 12 residues. Per germline, CDR1 SGHDN and CDR2 FVKESK. The V segment lost 4 bases and the J segment 6 bases; nucleotides outside the gene matches: 3. The CDR3 sequence is CASSRQGIEQYF. CDR3 nucleotide sequence: TGTGCCAGCAGCCGACAGGGAATCGAGCAGTACTTC. Full variable domain (rest looked up from reference TRBV14 and TRBJ2-7): EAGVTQFPSHSVIEKGQTVTLRCDPISGHDNLYWYRRVMGKEIKFLLHFVKESKQDESGMPNNRFLAERTGGTYSTLKVQPAELEDSGVYFCASSRQGIEQYFGPGTRLTVT.

V gene TRBV27 combines with J gene TRBJ1-1; TRBD1 aligns across 10 bases. The ends lost 3 bases at V and 3 bases at J; junction bases unmatched: 4. The CDR3 has 15 residues. CDR1 MNHEY and CDR2 SMNVEV come from the germline V gene (reference sequence). This CDR3 is CASSLDRGRDTEAFF. CDR3 in DNA: TGTGCCAGCAGTTTGGACAGGGGGAGGGACACTGAAGCTTTCTTT.

This clone was observed a few times. This chain uses TRBV30 with TRBJ1-5; D ambiguous. Trimming removed 0 bases from V and 7 bases from J, with 13 bases in between. Germline values: CDR1 GTSNPN, CDR2 SVGIG (reference sequence). CDR3 length: 14 amino acids. The CDR3 region has the DNA TGTGCCTGGAGTGTACAAATGGGCAGCCAGCCCCAGCATTTT. Its translation: CAWSVQMGSQPQHF.

This clone has a handful of counts. The chain employs TRBV28 and TRBJ2-7; D is undetermined. The CDR3 runs to 12 residues. Germline V CDR1 and CDR2: MDHEN, SYDVKM. Trimming took 6 bases from V and 4 from J, leaving 10 bases between them. The CDR3 spells CASSIKGYEQYF. DNA for the CDR3: TGTGCCAGCAGCATAAAGGGTTACGAGCAGTACTTC.

The chain couples TRBV28 to TRBJ1-1, with D possibly TRBD1 on 5 matching bases. CDR1 and CDR2 from the germline V gene are MDHEN and SYDVKM. The CDR3 runs to 15 residues. The ends were cut back, 7 bases at V and 3 bases at J, with 18 bases in the middle. The CDR3 nucleotides are TGTGCCAGCATAATGGGGACGGTATTGGACACTGAAGCTTTCTTT. The encoded protein is CASIMGTVLDTEAFF.

The chain couples TRBV4-1 to TRBJ2-5; tentative D call: TRBD1 (5 bases). V gave up 1 base and J gave up 2 bases, with 11 bases separating them. This CDR3 has 15 residues. Per the germline V gene, CDR1 is MGHRA and CDR2 is YSYEKL. Here the CDR3 DNA reads TGCGCCAGCAGCCAAGGGGGCGCAGGTCAAGAGACCCAGTACTTC. This sequence encodes CASSQGGAGQETQYF.

Comment on this clone: The identical CDR3 is also encoded by other nucleotide sequences in the sample. The rearrangement uses TRBV30 and TRBJ1-5; D remains unclear. Per the germline V gene, CDR1 is GTSNPN and CDR2 is SVGIG (reference sequence). V was shortened by 2 bases and J by 2 bases, with 10 bases between the two germline ends. The CDR3 sequence is 14 residues long. CDR3 region: CAWSIPGGNQPQHF. The CDR3, as DNA: TGTGCCTGGAGTATCCCGGGCGGCAATCAGCCCCAGCATTTT.

This clone was seen a few times. The chain employs TRBV28 and TRBJ1-2, with 7 bases aligning to TRBD1. The germline CDR1 and CDR2 sequences are MDHEN and SYDVKM. V dropped 6 bases and J dropped 3; count of bases not matched to a gene: 4. The CDR3 is 13 amino acids. CDR3 DNA: TGTGCCAGCAGCGATACAGGGGACTATGGCTACACCTTC. It codes for CASSDTGDYGYTF.

CDR3 in amino acids: CASSPGSGTSGRISRNEQFF. In DNA form, the CDR3 reads TGTGCCAGCTCACCAGGTAGTGGGACTAGCGGGAGGATCTCCCGCAATGAGCAGTTCTTC. V usage is TRBV18 and J usage is TRBJ2-1, with 15 positions matching TRBD2. The germline gives CDR1 KGHSH, CDR2 LQKENI. The CDR3 has 20 amino acids. The V segment lost 2 bases and the J segment 6 bases; nucleotides outside the gene matches: 14.

This clone has just a few counts. This chain uses TRBV12-5 with TRBJ1-5, with D maybe TRBD1 (5 bases). In germline, CDR1 is LGHNT, CDR2 FRNRAP. Trimming took 0 bases from V and 0 from J, leaving 9 bases between them. The CDR3 extends over 16 amino acids. CDR3 nucleotide sequence: TGTGCTAGTGGTTTGGTCGGAGGGGATAGCAATCAGCCCCAGCATTTT. This sequence encodes CASGLVGGDSNQPQHF. Full variable domain (missing parts from reference TRBV12-5 and TRBJ1-5): DARVTQTPRHKVTEMGQEVTMRCQPILGHNTVFWYRQTMMQGLELLAYFRNRAPLDDSGMPKDRFSAEMPDATLATLKIQPSEPRDSAVYFCASGLVGGDSNQPQHFGDGTRLSIL.

The chain couples TRBV7-9 to TRBJ2-7, with D possibly being TRBD1 (6 bases). Trimming took off 4 bases at V and 4 bases at J, with 14 bases between the two ends. Germline CDR1 is SEHNR and CDR2 is FQNEAQ (reference sequence). CDR3 size: 14 residues. CDR3 DNA sequence: TGTGCCAGCAGCTCCCAGGGGCTTGCTTACGAGCAGTACTTC. This sequence encodes CASSSQGLAYEQYF. Drawing the rest from reference TRBV7-9 and TRBJ2-7, the complete variable domain is DTGVSQNPRHKITKRGQNVTFRCDPISEHNRLYWYRQTLGQGPEFLTYFQNEAQLEKSRLLSDRFSAERPKGSFSTLEIQRTEQGDSAMYLCASSSQGLAYEQYFGPGTRLTVT.

The chain is built from TRBV11-3 and TRBJ2-1, with D unclear. The V end was cut by 4 bases, the J end by 0 bases, with 7 bases between. The CDR3 covers 14 residues. Germline V gene sequence: CDR1 SGHNT, CDR2 YENEEA. The CDR3 bases are TGTGCCAGCAGCTCCGGTACCTCCTACAATGAGCAGTTCTTC. The encoded protein is CASSSGTSYNEQFF.

This clone has a handful of counts. The chain couples TRBV30 to TRBJ2-7; D might be TRBD1 (6 bases). V was pared by 7 bases and J by 2 bases, with 9 bases between. The CDR3 spans 11 residues. In germline, CDR1 is GTSNPN, CDR2 SVGIG (reference sequence). The DNA for the CDR3 is TGTGCCTTCGGACAGCCCTACGAGCAGTACTTC. This translates into CAFGQPYEQYF. Variable domain in full (rest from reference TRBV30 and TRBJ2-7): SQTIHQWPATLVQPVGSPLSLECTVEGTSNPNLYWYRQAAGRGLQLLFYSVGIGQISSEVPQNLSASRPQDRQFILSSKKLLLSDSGFYLCAFGQPYEQYFGPGTRLTVT.

In its sample, this clone was seen a few times. V is TRBV29-1 and J is TRBJ2-1; the match to TRBD2 covers 13 bases. Germline V gives CDR1 SQVTM, CDR2 ANQGSEA. The V and J ends lost 2 bases and 0 bases, in that order; junction bases with no gene match: 10. The CDR3 consists of 19 residues. Here the CDR3 DNA reads TGCAGCGTTGAAAACTCGGGACTAGCGGGACAAAGCTCCTACAATGAGCAGTTCTTC. This translates into CSVENSGLAGQSSYNEQFF.

The chain couples TRBV5-4 to TRBJ2-1, with D unresolved. The CDR3 length is 11 residues. Germline CDR1 is SGHNT and CDR2 is YYREEE (reference sequence). Trimming left V 7 bases short and J 7 bases short, with 9 bases between. CDR3 DNA sequence: TGTGCCAGCGAGGCATGGAATGAGCAGTTCTTC. Translation gives CASEAWNEQFF.

The chain recombines TRBV18 with TRBJ1-6; D call uncertain. V dropped 2 bases and J dropped 10 bases, with 12 bases sitting between them. Germline CDR1 reads KGHSH; CDR2 reads LQKENI. This CDR3 comprises 14 residues. CDR3 region: CASSPDFSVSPLHF. The DNA of the CDR3 is TGTGCCAGCTCACCAGATTTTTCCGTCTCACCCCTCCACTTT.